Here is one T cell receptor beta chain with its context. Its antigen has not been determined. No clone much larger than this one lies a single base away; base qualities are absent. The cysteine opens and the phenylalanine closes a CDR3 of 15 amino acids. The sequence is cut down to CDR3 DNA, 45 bases in frame from base 1. Relative to germline, V is 3 bases shorter and J is 1 base shorter, with 10 bases between their ends. The germline V gene yields SGHRS for CDR1 and YFSETQ for CDR2. The data stem from a study of blood T cell repertoires in COVID-19 (dated by TCRdb to about 2020). At the level of the whole study: Collaborator samples came from the United States, Italy and Spain and covered acute and convalescent phases of COVID-19. The material from the prospective study consisted of cDNA or gDNA derived from T cells, B-cell-depleted T cells, or PBMCs. Subjects who had been exposed to COVID-19, were actively infected with it, or had recovered from it provided the deeply sampled blood TCRbeta repertoires that made up the dataset. A freely available public database, intended as a resource for researchers studying the immune response to SARS-CoV-2, is where the repertoires were released. Samples were obtained from the ongoing ImmuneRACE study (first 160 participants) and from some 1,200 subjects provided by 6 global collaborators. A de-identified subject ID, COVID-19 status, age in years and sex were almost always included in the sample metadata. Where available, HLA class I and class II types were taken from metadata supplied by the sample provider and were not determined by assay-based typing.

Collaborating institutions collected whole blood in K2EDTA tubes following their own protocols. For TCRbeta analysis, collaborators shipped samples as frozen whole blood, isolated PBMCs, or DNA extracted from either of those sample types. Summary of the overall study and its limitations: Clinical and demographic metadata were provided uncurated, with the amount varying by source and participant.

TCRbeta CDR3 regions were amplified from genomic DNA by means of the immunoSEQ Assay, a bias-controlled multiplex PCR. The source study handled its data this way. The number of nucleated cells in each sample was estimated by amplification of reference gene primers within the assay. To quantify the absolute abundance of each unique TCRbeta CDR3 rearrangement, sequence reads were collapsed and filtered. Productive Simpson clonality was computed per sample as the square root of Simpson's diversity index over productive rearrangements. TCRdb took this table from immuneACCESS and kept in-frame rearrangements with V and J called. Such tables lack part of the clones; where checked against another copy, unresolved V genes explain under half of the gap, and the rest is unexplained. D and trimming come from the DNA, and the V and J calls and clone size come from that table. The sample data list tens of thousands of clones, and less than 75% of these were observed just once. Together, the top ten hold roughly 24% of the sample.

The chain uses TRBV5-1 and TRBJ2-2; TRBD1 could be the D gene, as 6 bases match. The sequencing input was peripheral blood. The TCR originated in a woman in her sixties in a cohort sampled during active or convalescent COVID-19. The DNA sequence reads TGCGCCAGCAGCTCACCGGGACAGAACACCGGGGAGCTGTTTTTT. Its amino acids are CASSSPGQNTGELFF. The full variable domain, with segments outside the CDR3 supplied by the reference TRBV5-1 and TRBJ2-2 proteins, appears as KAGVTQTPRYLIKTRGQQVTLSCSPISGHRSVSWYQQTPGQGLQFLFEYFSETQRNKGNFPGRFSGRQFSNSRSEMNVSTLELGDSALYLCASSSPGQNTGELFFGEGSRLTVL.